Here is one T cell receptor (beta chain) with its context. Unfractionated PBMC were spiked with known numbers of KT2 clone cells. Different KT2-to-PBMC ratios were created with a constant PBMC count. The V end lost 1 base, the J end lost 4 bases, and 10 bases lay between the germline ends. The germline gives CDR1 MNHNS, CDR2 SASEGT. The CDR3 contains 14 residues. A single-stranded UMI oligo with SP2 sequence was ligated to cDNA 3' ends. First-round PCR used roughly 4 cycles and beta primers RC1.1 and RC1.2 covering TRBC1 and TRBC2. TCRdb re-analysed the UMI-ligation and nested PCR reads in MiXCR, keeping a single row per CDR3 protein. The table lists approximately 46,000 distinct CDR3 sequences, 11% of them singletons. This record belongs to a study of quantifying T cell responses using KT2 cells. About the study: cDNA was made from DNase-treated RNA using alpha and beta constant primers. Estimated efficiency of the T4 ligation step was above 8.5% under optimum conditions.

This receptor was identified in a human donor. Sequenced material: PBMCs spiked with cells of the T cell clone KT2. The chain has TRBV6-1 and TRBJ1-1; maybe TRBD1 (5 bases). The CDR3 is CASSEGAGATEAFF. For the CDR3, the DNA is TGTGCCAGCAGTGAAGGAGCCGGGGCCACTGAAGCTTTCTTT.